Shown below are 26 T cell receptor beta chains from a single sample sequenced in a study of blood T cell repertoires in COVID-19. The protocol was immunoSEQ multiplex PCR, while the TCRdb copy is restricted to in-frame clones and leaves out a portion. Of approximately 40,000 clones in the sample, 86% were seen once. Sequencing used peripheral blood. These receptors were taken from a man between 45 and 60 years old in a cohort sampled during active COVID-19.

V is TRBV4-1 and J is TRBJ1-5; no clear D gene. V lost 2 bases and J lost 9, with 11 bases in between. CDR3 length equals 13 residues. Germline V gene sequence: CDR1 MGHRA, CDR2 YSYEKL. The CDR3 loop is CASSQSDLGPQHF. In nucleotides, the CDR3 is TGCGCCAGCAGCCAAAGCGACCTGGGGCCCCAGCATTTT.

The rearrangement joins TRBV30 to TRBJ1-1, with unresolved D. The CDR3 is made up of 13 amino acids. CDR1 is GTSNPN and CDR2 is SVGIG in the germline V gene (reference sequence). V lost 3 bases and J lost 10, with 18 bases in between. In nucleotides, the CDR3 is TGTGCCTGGAGATTAGTCCCCGGAGGAGGAGCTTTCTTT. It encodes CAWRLVPGGGAFF.

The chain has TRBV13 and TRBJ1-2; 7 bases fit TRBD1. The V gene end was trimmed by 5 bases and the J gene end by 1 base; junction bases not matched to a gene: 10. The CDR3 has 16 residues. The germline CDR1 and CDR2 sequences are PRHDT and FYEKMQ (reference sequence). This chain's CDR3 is CASSPQTGRFNYGYTF. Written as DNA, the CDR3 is TGTGCCAGCAGCCCCCAGACAGGGCGATTTAACTATGGCTACACCTTC.

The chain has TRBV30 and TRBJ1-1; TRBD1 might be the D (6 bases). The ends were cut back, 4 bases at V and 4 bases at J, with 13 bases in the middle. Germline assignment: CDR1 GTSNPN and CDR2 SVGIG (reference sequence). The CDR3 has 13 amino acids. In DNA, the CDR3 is TGTGCCTGGAAGGGGGTCGGTGGCACTGAAGCTTTCTTT. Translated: CAWKGVGGTEAFF.

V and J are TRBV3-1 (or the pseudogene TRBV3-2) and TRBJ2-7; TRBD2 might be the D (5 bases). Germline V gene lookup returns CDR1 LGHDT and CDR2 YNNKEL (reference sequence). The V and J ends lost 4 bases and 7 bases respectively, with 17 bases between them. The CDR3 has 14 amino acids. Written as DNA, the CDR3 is TGTGCCAGCAGCCCCTGGACTGGCCTCGGGGAGCAGTACGTC. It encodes CASSPWTGLGEQYV.

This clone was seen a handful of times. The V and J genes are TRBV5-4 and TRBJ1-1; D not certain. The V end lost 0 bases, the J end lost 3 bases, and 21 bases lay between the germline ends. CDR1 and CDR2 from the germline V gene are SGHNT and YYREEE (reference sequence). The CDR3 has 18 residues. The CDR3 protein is CASSLGGQAHLSDTEAFF. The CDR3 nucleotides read TGTGCCAGCAGCTTGGGCGGGCAGGCTCACCTTTCGGACACTGAAGCTTTCTTT.

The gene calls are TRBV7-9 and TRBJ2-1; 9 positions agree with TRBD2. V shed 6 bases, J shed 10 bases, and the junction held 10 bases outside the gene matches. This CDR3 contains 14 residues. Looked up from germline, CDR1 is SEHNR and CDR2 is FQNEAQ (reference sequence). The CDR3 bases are TGTGCCAGCAGTCCCTCGGGACTAGCAGACGAGCAGTTCTTC. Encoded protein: CASSPSGLADEQFF.

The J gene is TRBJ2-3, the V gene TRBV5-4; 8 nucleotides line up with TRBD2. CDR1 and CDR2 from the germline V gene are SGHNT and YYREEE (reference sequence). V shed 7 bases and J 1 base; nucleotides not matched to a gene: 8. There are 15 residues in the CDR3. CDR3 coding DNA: TGTGCCAGCTCCGTAAGCGGGAGACGCACAGATACGCAGTATTTT. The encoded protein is CASSVSGRRTDTQYF.

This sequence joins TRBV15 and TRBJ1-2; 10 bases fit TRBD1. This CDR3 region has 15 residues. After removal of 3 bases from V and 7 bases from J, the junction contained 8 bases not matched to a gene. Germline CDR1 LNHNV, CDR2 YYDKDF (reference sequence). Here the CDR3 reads CATSRISDRGFGYTF. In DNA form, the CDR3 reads TGTGCCACCAGCAGGATATCGGACAGGGGGTTTGGCTACACCTTC.

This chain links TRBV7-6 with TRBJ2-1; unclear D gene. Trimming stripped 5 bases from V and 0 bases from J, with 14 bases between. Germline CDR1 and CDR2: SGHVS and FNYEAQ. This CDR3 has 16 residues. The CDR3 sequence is CASSPRALSSYNEQFF. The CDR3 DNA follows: TGTGCCAGCAGCCCCCGTGCCCTCAGCTCCTACAATGAGCAGTTCTTC.

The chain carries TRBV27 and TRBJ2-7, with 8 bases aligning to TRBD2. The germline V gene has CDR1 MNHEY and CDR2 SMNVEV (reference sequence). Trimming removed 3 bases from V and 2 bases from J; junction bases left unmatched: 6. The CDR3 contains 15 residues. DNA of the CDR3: TGTGCCAGCAGTTTCGGGGGGGCGGGCCCCTACGAGCAGTACTTC. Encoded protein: CASSFGGAGPYEQYF.

The CDR3 nucleotides are TGTGCCAGCAGCGCCCTAGCGGAGTTCTCCTACAATGAGCAGTTCTTC. It specifies CASSALAEFSYNEQFF. This chain joins TRBV5-6 and TRBJ2-1; 7 bases map to TRBD2. The CDR3 covers 16 residues. Germline V lookup: CDR1 SGHDT, CDR2 YYEEEE. The V and J ends lost 4 bases and 0 bases, in that order; junction bases with no gene match: 7.

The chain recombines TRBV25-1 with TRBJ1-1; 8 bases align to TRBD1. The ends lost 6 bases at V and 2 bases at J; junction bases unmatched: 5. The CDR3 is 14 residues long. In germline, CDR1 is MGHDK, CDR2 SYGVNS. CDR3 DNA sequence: TGTGCCAGCAGCCTGACAGGGGTCAACACTGAAGCTTTCTTT. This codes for CASSLTGVNTEAFF.

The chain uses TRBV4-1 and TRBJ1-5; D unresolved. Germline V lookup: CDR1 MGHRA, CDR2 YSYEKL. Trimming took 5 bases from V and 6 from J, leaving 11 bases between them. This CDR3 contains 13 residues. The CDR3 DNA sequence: TGCGCCAGCAGCTCCCGAGCGGCTCAGCCCCAGCATTTT. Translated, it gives CASSSRAAQPQHF.

The DNA for the CDR3 is TGTGCCAGCAGCCTTGACCCGACTAGCGGGGGGACCCAGTACTTC. Translating gives CASSLDPTSGGTQYF. The rearrangement joins TRBV3-1 (or the pseudogene TRBV3-2) to TRBJ2-5; the match to TRBD2 covers 12 bases. V was clipped by 4 bases and J by 7 bases; unmatched bases: 7. The CDR3 is 15 amino acids. Germline V lookup: CDR1 LGHDT, CDR2 YNNKEL (reference sequence).

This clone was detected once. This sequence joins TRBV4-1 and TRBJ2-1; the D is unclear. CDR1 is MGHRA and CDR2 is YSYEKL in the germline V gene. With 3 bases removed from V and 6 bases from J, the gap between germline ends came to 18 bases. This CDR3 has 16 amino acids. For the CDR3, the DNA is TGCGCCAGCAGCCAGGCCCCGCCTCCCATTGCCAATGAGCAGTTCTTC. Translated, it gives CASSQAPPPIANEQFF.

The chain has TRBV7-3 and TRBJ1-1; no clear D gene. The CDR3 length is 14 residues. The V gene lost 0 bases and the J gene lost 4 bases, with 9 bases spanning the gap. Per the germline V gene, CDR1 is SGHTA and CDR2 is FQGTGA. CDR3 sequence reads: CASSLTGRSTEAFF. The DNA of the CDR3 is TGTGCCAGCAGCTTAACAGGGAGGAGCACTGAAGCTTTCTTT.

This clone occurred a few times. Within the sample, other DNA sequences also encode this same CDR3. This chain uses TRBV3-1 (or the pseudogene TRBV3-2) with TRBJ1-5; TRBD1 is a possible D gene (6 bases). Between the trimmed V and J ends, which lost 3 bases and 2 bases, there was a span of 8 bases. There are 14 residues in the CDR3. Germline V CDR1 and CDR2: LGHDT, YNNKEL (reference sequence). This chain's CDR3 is CASSHRGGNQPQHF. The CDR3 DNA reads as TGTGCCAGCAGCCACAGGGGTGGCAATCAGCCCCAGCATTTT.

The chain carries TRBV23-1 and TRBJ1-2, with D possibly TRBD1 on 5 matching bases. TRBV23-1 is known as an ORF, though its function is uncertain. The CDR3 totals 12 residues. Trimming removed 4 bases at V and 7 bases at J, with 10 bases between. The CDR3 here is CASSPSGVGYTF. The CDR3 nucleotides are TGCGCCAGCAGTCCCTCGGGGGTTGGCTACACCTTC.

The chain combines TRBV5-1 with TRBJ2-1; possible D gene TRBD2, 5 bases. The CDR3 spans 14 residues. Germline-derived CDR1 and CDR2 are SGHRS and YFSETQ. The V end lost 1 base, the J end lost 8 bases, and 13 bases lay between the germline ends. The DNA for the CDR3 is TGCGCCAGCAGCTTGTTCCTAGCTAGGGATGAGCAGTTCTTC. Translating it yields CASSLFLARDEQFF.

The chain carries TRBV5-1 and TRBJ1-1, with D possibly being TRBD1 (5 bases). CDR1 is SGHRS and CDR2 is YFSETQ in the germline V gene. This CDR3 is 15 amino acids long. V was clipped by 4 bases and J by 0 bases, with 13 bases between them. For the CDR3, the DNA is TGCGCCAGCAGCCCATTCGACAGCCTGAACACTGAAGCTTTCTTT. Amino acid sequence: CASSPFDSLNTEAFF.

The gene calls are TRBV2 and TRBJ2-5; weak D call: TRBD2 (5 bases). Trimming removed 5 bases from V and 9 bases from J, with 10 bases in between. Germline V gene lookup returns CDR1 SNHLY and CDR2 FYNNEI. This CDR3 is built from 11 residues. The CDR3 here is CASSRTDAQYF. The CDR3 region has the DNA TGTGCCAGCAGTAGGACTGATGCCCAGTACTTC.

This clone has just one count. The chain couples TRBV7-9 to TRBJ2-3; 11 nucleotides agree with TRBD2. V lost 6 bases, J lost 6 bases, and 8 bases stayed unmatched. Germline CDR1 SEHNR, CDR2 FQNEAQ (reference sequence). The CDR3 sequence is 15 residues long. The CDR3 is CASRIAGGPGDTQYF. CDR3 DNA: TGTGCCAGCAGAATAGCGGGAGGGCCTGGGGATACGCAGTATTTT.

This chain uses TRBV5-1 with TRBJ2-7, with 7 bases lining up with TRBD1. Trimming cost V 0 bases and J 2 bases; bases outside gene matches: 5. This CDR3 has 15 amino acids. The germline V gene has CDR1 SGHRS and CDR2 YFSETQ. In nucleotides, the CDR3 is TGCGCCAGCAGCTTGGGGGACAGTACGGCCTACGAGCAGTACGTC. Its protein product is CASSLGDSTAYEQYV.

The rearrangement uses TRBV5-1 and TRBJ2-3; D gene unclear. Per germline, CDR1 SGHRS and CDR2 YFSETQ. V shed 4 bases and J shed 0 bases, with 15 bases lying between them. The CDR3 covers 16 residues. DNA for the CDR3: TGCGCCAGCAGCCCCGTTAGAGGCTCTAGCACAGATACGCAGTATTTT. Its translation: CASSPVRGSSTDTQYF.

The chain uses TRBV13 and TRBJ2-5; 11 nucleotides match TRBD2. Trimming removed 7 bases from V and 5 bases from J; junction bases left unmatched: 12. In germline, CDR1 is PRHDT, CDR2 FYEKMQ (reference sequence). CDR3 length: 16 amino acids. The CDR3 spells CASTGGSGGASETQYF. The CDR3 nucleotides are TGTGCCAGCACCGGAGGTAGCGGGGGGGCCAGTGAGACCCAGTACTTC.